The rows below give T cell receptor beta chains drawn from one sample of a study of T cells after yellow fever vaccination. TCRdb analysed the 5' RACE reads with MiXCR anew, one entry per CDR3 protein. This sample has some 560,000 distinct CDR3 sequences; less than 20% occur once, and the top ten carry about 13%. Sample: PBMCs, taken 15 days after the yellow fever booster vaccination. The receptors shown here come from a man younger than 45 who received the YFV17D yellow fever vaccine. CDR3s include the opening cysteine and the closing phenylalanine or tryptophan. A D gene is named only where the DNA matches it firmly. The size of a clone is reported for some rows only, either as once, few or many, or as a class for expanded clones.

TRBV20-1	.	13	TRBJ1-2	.	CSARSRGPGRYTF	TGCAGTGCTAGATCCCGGGGCCCCGGGCGCTACACCTTC
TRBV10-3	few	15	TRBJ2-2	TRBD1	CAILGQGADTGELFF	TGTGCCATCCTAGGACAGGGGGCAGACACCGGGGAGCTGTTTTTT
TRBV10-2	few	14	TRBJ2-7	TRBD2	CASSEAGDSYEQYF	TGCGCCAGCAGTGAGGCGGGAGACTCCTACGAGCAGTACTTC
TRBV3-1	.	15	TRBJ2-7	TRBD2	CASSQAGRSSYEQYF	TGTGCCAGCAGCCAAGCCGGGAGGAGCTCCTACGAGCAGTACTTC
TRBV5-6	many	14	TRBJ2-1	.	CASRGLGSYNEQFF	TGTGCCAGCAGGGGCTTGGGGTCCTACAATGAGCAGTTCTTC
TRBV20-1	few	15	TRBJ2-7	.	CSAQAPTAARKEQYF	TGCAGTGCGCAAGCACCTACAGCGGCCCGAAAGGAGCAGTACTTC
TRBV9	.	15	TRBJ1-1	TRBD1	CASSGQGRMNTEAFF	TGTGCCAGCAGCGGACAGGGTAGGATGAACACTGAAGCTTTCTTT
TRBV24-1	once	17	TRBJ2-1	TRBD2	CATSDRSLAGGHNEQFF	TGTGCCACCAGTGACCGGTCCCTAGCGGGAGGGCACAATGAGCAGTTCTTC
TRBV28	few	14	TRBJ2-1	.	CASSPGRSYNEQFF	TGTGCCAGCAGCCCGGGACGCTCCTACAATGAGCAGTTCTTC
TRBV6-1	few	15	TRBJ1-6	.	CASSAVGVYNSPLHF	TGTGCCAGCAGTGCTGTCGGGGTCTATAATTCACCCCTCCACTTT
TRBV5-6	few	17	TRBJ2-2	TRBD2	CASRRTRLALNTGELFF	TGTGCCAGCAGGCGGACTAGACTAGCGCTAAACACCGGGGAGCTGTTTTTT
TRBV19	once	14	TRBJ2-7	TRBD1	CASSPNRGSYEQYF	TGTGCCAGTAGCCCTAACAGGGGGTCCTACGAGCAGTACTTC
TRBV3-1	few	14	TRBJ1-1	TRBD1	CASSSGGGNTEAFF	TGTGCCAGCTCCTCAGGGGGGGGGAACACTGAAGCTTTCTTT
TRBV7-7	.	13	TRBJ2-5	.	CASSAAPLDPQYF	TGTGCTAGCAGCGCGGCCCCTCTGGACCCCCAGTACTTC
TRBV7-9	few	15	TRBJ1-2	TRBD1	CASSLGQGGVYGYTF	TGTGCCAGCAGCTTAGGACAGGGGGGAGTCTATGGCTACACCTTC
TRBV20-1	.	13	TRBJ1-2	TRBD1	CSVRTGDNYGYTF	TGCAGTGTTAGGACAGGCGATAACTATGGCTACACCTTC
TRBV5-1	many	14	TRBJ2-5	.	CASRVGASRETQYF	TGCGCCAGCAGGGTCGGGGCATCGCGGGAGACCCAGTACTTC
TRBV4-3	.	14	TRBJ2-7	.	CASSRDYLTGEQYF	TGCGCCAGCAGCCGTGACTACCTCACGGGCGAGCAGTACTTC
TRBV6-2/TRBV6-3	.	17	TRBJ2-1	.	CASSYRGRGLTRNEQFF	TGTGCCAGCAGTTACCGGGGACGGGGCCTTACACGAAATGAGCAGTTCTTC
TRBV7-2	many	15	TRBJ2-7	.	CASSLRRAGENEQYF	TGTGCCAGCAGCTTAAGGCGGGCTGGGGAGAACGAGCAGTACTTC
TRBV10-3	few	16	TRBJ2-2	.	CAISGSSGRTVGELFF	TGTGCCATCAGTGGATCTTCGGGCAGAACAGTCGGGGAGCTGTTTTTT
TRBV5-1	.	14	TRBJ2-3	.	CASSMRPGTDTQYF	TGCGCCAGCAGCATGCGCCCAGGCACAGATACGCAGTATTTT
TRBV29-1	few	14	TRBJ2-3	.	CSVEVTGTGDTQYF	TGCAGCGTTGAGGTGACAGGAACTGGAGATACGCAGTATTTT
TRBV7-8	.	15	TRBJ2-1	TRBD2	CASSPNSGIGGEQFF	TGTGCCAGCAGCCCAAATAGCGGGATAGGCGGTGAGCAGTTCTTC
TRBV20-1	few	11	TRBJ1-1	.	CSARQIGKAFF	TGCAGTGCTAGACAAATAGGAAAAGCTTTCTTT
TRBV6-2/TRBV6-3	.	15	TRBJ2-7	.	CASSYDSPSSYEQYF	TGTGCCAGCAGTTACGACAGCCCCAGCTCCTACGAGCAGTACTTC
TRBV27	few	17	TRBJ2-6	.	CASSLLWAGTGANVLTF	TGTGCCAGCAGTTTACTGTGGGCGGGGACTGGGGCCAACGTCCTGACTTTC
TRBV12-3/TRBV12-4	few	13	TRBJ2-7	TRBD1	CASRQGQLVALYF	TGTGCCAGCAGGCAGGGACAGTTGGTAGCGCTGTACTTC
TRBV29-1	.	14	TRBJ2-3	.	CSVPLGVGTDTQYF	TGCAGCGTTCCCCTCGGCGTGGGCACAGATACGCAGTATTTT
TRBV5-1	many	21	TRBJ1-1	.	CASSRTTGPTASNSGITEAFF	TGCGCCAGCAGTAGAACCACCGGGCCTACCGCCTCGAATTCTGGGATCACTGAAGCTTTCTTT
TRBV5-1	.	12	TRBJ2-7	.	CARGADAYEQYF	TGCGCCAGGGGAGCAGATGCCTACGAGCAGTACTTC
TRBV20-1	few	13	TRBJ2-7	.	CSAKIRSSYEQYF	TGCAGTGCTAAAATCAGGAGCTCCTACGAGCAGTACTTC
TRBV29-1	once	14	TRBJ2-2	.	CSVDGLGVPGELFF	TGCAGCGTTGACGGATTGGGGGTCCCCGGGGAGCTGTTTTTT
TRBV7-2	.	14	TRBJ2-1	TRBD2	CASSWAGGPNEQFF	TGTGCCAGCAGCTGGGCGGGAGGTCCAAATGAGCAGTTCTTC
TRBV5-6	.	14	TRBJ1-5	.	CASSSTGILGPQHF	TGTGCCAGCAGCTCGACCGGCATCCTTGGGCCCCAGCATTTT
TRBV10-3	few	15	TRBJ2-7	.	CAISSSNDATYEQYF	TGTGCCATCAGTTCATCGAACGACGCGACCTACGAGCAGTACTTC
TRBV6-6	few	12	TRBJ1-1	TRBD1	CASRQGTTEAFF	TGTGCCAGCCGACAGGGAACGACTGAAGCTTTCTTT
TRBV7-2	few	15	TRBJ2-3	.	CASSSQQGSTDTQYF	TGTGCCAGCAGCTCCCAGCAGGGGAGCACAGATACGCAGTATTTT
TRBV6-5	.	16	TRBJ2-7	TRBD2	CASSYFIAGRVGEQYF	TGTGCCAGCAGTTACTTCATAGCGGGGAGGGTTGGAGAGCAGTACTTC
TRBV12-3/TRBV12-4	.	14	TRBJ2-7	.	CASSFYGGSYEQYF	TGTGCCAGCAGTTTCTATGGGGGCTCCTACGAGCAGTACTTC
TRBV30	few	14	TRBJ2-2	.	CAWSVWRNTGELFF	TGTGCCTGGAGTGTATGGCGAAACACCGGGGAGCTGTTTTTT
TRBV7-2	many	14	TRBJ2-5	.	CASSWTAGQETQYF	TGTGCCAGCAGCTGGACAGCGGGCCAAGAGACCCAGTACTTC
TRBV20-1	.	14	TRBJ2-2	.	CSASVTTNTGELFF	TGCAGTGCCAGCGTTACAACGAACACCGGGGAGCTGTTTTTT